The 17 T cell receptor beta chains below come from one sample, sequenced in a study of T cells after yellow fever vaccination. TCRdb reprocessed the 5' RACE reads via MiXCR and lists one record per CDR3 protein. Of 550,000 or so distinct CDR3 sequences in the sample, over 15% are singletons; the top ten hold about 13%. Source: PBMCs, taken 15 days after the yellow fever booster vaccination. The receptors derive from a man younger than 40 who received the YFV17D yellow fever vaccine.

The chain is built from TRBV7-9 and TRBJ2-3; a weak D match, TRBD2 (5 bases). Trimming removed 7 bases at V and 0 bases at J, with 14 bases between. The germline V gene has CDR1 SEHNR and CDR2 FQNEAQ (reference sequence). The CDR3 length is 15 residues. The CDR3 nucleotides are TGTGCCAGCAATCCCCTAGCTTCTAGCACAGATACGCAGTATTTT. Its translation is CASNPLASSTDTQYF.

This clonotype was seen a handful of times. J is TRBJ2-1 and V is TRBV6-1, with 10 bases lining up with TRBD2. Trimming removed 6 bases from V and 4 bases from J; junction bases left unmatched: 9. The length of the CDR3 is 16 residues. CDR1 and CDR2 (germline): MNHNS, SASEGT. CDR3 loop: CASSLTLAGDYNEQFF. In DNA form, the CDR3 reads TGTGCCAGCAGCCTGACGCTAGCGGGAGATTACAATGAGCAGTTCTTC.

The table lists this clonotype with many counts. V gene TRBV12-3 or TRBV12-4 combines with J gene TRBJ2-2; D not certain. The CDR3 has 12 residues. V lost 5 bases to trimming and J lost 5 bases, with 6 bases between them. In DNA form, the CDR3 reads TGTGCCAGCAGTCCTGGGACCGGGGAGCTGTTTTTT. This codes for CASSPGTGELFF.

The chain is built from TRBV28 and TRBJ2-2, with D unresolved. Trimming removed 6 bases from V and 3 bases from J, with 8 bases in between. Germline values: CDR1 MDHEN, CDR2 SYDVKM. The CDR3 loop spans 13 amino acids. The CDR3 nucleotides read TGTGCCAGCAGCGAGATAGACACCGGGGAGCTGTTTTTT. This encodes CASSEIDTGELFF.

The genes are TRBV7-2 and TRBJ2-3; D might be TRBD2 (6 bases). V was clipped by 3 bases and J by 4 bases, with 8 bases between them. This CDR3 has 13 residues. Germline V lookup: CDR1 SGHTA, CDR2 FQGNSA. The CDR3, as DNA: TGTGCCAGCAGCTTCACTAGCCCAGATACGCAGTATTTT. It encodes CASSFTSPDTQYF. The whole variable domain, filled in from reference TRBV7-2 and TRBJ2-3, reads GAGVSQSPSNKVTEKGKDVELRCDPISGHTALYWYRQSLGQGLEFLIYFQGNSAPDKSGLPSDRFSAERTGGSVSTLTIQRTQQEDSAVYLCASSFTSPDTQYFGPGTRLTVL.

The J gene is TRBJ2-1, the V gene TRBV12-3 or TRBV12-4; D unresolved. V was pared by 4 bases and J by 7 bases, with 11 bases between. The length of the CDR3 is 13 residues. In DNA form, the CDR3 reads TGTGCCAGCAGTTCCCTACTCAGTAATGAGCAGTTCTTC. Amino acid sequence: CASSSLLSNEQFF.

There are many counts of this clonotype. The V and J genes are TRBV10-3 and TRBJ2-5; D remains unclear. CDR1 ENHRY and CDR2 SYGVKD come from the germline V gene. V was cut by 3 bases and J by 2 bases, with 7 bases left in between. CDR3 size: 13 residues. This CDR3 is CAISDRFQETQYF. For the CDR3, the DNA is TGTGCCATCAGTGACAGGTTTCAAGAGACCCAGTACTTC.

This clonotype was detected a few times. The chain couples TRBV7-2 to TRBJ2-1, with 9 bases that match TRBD2. CDR3 length: 15 residues. V dropped 1 base and J dropped 8; count of bases not matched to a gene: 6. From germline, CDR1 is SGHTA and CDR2 FQGNSA. For the CDR3, the DNA is TGTGCCAGCAGCTTAGGTAGCGGGAGCGCTTATGAGCAGTTCTTC. It encodes CASSLGSGSAYEQFF.

The table lists this clonotype with a few counts. J is TRBJ2-5 and V is TRBV7-2; 8 bases align to TRBD2. Trimming removed 5 bases from V and 5 bases from J; junction bases left unmatched: 10. The CDR3 contains 15 residues. From germline, CDR1 is SGHTA and CDR2 FQGNSA. CDR3 DNA: TGTGCCAGCAGCGCAACCGGGACTAGACCCGAGACCCAGTACTTC. The encoded protein is CASSATGTRPETQYF.

J is TRBJ2-5 and V is TRBV7-8; 7 nucleotides line up with TRBD2. Trimming at V came to 8 bases and at J to 4 bases, leaving 1 base not matched to a gene. The CDR3 spans 11 residues. Germline CDR1 is SGHVS and CDR2 is FQNEAQ. As DNA, the CDR3 is TGTGCCAGCGGGGGGGGAGAGACCCAGTACTTC. Protein: CASGGGETQYF.

The chain couples TRBV19 to TRBJ1-3; tentative D call: TRBD1 (5 bases). The CDR3 runs to 13 residues. Germline CDR1 reads LNHDA; CDR2 reads SQIVND (reference sequence). V gave up 8 bases and J gave up 3 bases, with 11 bases separating them. The CDR3 DNA reads as TGTGCCAGTGAGGGGTATTTTGGAAACACCATATATTTT. This codes for CASEGYFGNTIYF.

This clonotype was recorded a few times. CDR3 sequence reads: CASSGLAGVSGEQFF. CDR3 in DNA: TGTGCCAGCAGTGGACTAGCGGGAGTTAGCGGGGAGCAGTTCTTC. The chain couples TRBV2 to TRBJ2-1, with 12 bases lining up with TRBD2. Per germline, CDR1 SNHLY and CDR2 FYNNEI. Trimming removed 4 bases from V and 10 bases from J; junction bases left unmatched: 8. This CDR3 region has 15 residues.

The table lists this clonotype with a few counts. The CDR3 bases are TGTGCCAGCTCCAACGGAGGGCAGGGGGCTGTGAGGGCTTTCTTT. Translation gives CASSNGGQGAVRAFF. The chain joins TRBV5-6 to TRBJ1-1, with 8 nucleotides matching TRBD1. The CDR3 contains 15 residues. The germline CDR1 and CDR2 sequences are SGHDT and YYEEEE. The ends lost 7 bases at V and 11 bases at J; junction bases unmatched: 19.

This clonotype was observed a few times. V and J are TRBV20-1 and TRBJ1-5, with D perhaps TRBD1 (5 bases). The germline V and J ends were trimmed by 1 base and 0 bases, with 7 bases remaining between them. The CDR3 length is 14 residues. Germline CDR1 reads DFQATT; CDR2 reads SNEGSKA (reference sequence). CDR3 sequence: CSARVGHSNQPQHF. The CDR3 DNA is TGCAGTGCTAGAGTGGGGCATAGCAATCAGCCCCAGCATTTT.

The chain uses TRBV20-1 and TRBJ2-5; D remains unclear. The CDR3 totals 13 residues. Germline lookup yields CDR1 DFQATT and CDR2 SNEGSKA (reference sequence). Trimming took off 1 base at V and 1 base at J, with 7 bases between the two ends. Written as DNA, the CDR3 is TGCAGTGCTAGAGCGGCGTTCCAAGAGACCCAGTACTTC. Its protein product is CSARAAFQETQYF.

The chain uses TRBV18 and TRBJ1-5; D is unresolved. Germline assignment: CDR1 KGHSH and CDR2 LQKENI. V was shortened by 0 bases and J by 5 bases, with 14 bases between the two germline ends. The CDR3 covers 16 residues. The CDR3 region has the DNA TGTGCCAGCTCACCACCGGGCCAGCCCTTGGATCAGCCCCAGCATTTT. It specifies CASSPPGQPLDQPQHF.

In this sample, this clonotype turned up a few times. The V and J genes are TRBV5-5 and TRBJ2-7; 7 bases match TRBD2. V lost 5 bases to trimming and J lost 3 bases; unmatched junction nucleotides: 5. CDR3 length: 13 amino acids. Germline CDR1 is SGHKS and CDR2 is YYEKEE (reference sequence). CDR3 residues: CASRSPSGYEQYF. CDR3 sequence (DNA): TGTGCCAGCAGGTCTCCTAGCGGCTACGAGCAGTACTTC.